This T cell receptor beta chain was observed in a study of T cell responses to AZD1222 COVID-19 vaccine. To note about this clone: Its antigen is undetermined.

The ends lost 2 bases at V and 8 bases at J; junction bases unmatched: 8. The CDR3 is 15 residues long. CDR1 and CDR2 from the germline V gene are SGHTA and FQGNSA. Using immunoSEQ multiplex PCR, the repertoire was profiled, and TCRdb retains in-frame clones only, with some absent. The sample lists more than 80,000 clones; approximately 91% were seen once. Study-wide results and limits: Females outnumbered males among donors, who were mostly white British; clonal diversity was possibly underestimated. Two AZD1222 administrations were followed by greater Spike-specific TCR breadth and depth.

The specimen comprised peripheral blood, sampled on day 0 of AZD1222 vaccination. The chain carries TRBV7-2 and TRBJ2-1; 8 bases align to TRBD1. The sequence came from an adult in good health. The CDR3 reads CASSLLQGARYEQFF. CDR3 in DNA: TGTGCCAGCAGCTTACTTCAGGGGGCGAGGTATGAGCAGTTCTTC. Using reference TRBV7-2 and TRBJ2-1 for the parts outside the CDR3, the full variable domain is GAGVSQSPSNKVTEKGKDVELRCDPISGHTALYWYRQSLGQGLEFLIYFQGNSAPDKSGLPSDRFSAERTGGSVSTLTIQRTQQEDSAVYLCASSLLQGARYEQFFGPGTRLTVL.